The TCR beta chain described here comes from a study of blood T cell repertoires in COVID-19. Background on the study: Samples came from the United States, Italy and Spain, spanning acute and convalescent COVID-19.

Original data processing: Cell counts per sample came from amplifying reference gene primers. The data were produced by immunoSEQ multiplex PCR, yet TCRdb's version contains in-frame clones alone and is incomplete. V and J calls and clone size are copied from that table; D and trimming were computed from the DNA. The repertoire holds about 250,000 clones, with more than 65% as singletons. The CDR3 is 15 amino acids. V shed 3 bases and J 6 bases; nucleotides not matched to a gene: 12. Germline CDR1 reads SGHRS; CDR2 reads YFSETQ. The receptor was derived from a person aged 70 to 85 with COVID-19, enrolled during active disease. Sequenced: peripheral blood. The gene calls are TRBV5-1 and TRBJ2-7; TRBD1 aligns across 7 bases. The CDR3, as DNA: TGCGCCAGCAGCTCGACAGGGAAATCCGGTGGCGAGCAGTACTTC. It yields the protein CASSSTGKSGGEQYF.